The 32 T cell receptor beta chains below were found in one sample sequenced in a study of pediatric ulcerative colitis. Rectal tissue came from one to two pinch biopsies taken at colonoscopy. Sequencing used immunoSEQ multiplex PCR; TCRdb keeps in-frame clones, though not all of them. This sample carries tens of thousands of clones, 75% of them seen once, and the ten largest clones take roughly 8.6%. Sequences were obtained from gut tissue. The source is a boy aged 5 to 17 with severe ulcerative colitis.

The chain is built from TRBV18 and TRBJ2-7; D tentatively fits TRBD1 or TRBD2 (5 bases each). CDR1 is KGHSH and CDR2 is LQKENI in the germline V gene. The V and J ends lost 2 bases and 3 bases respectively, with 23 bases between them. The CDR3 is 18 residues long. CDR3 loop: CASSPFERGSRDGYEQYF. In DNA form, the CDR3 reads TGTGCCAGCTCACCATTCGAAAGAGGGTCCAGGGATGGCTACGAGCAGTACTTC.

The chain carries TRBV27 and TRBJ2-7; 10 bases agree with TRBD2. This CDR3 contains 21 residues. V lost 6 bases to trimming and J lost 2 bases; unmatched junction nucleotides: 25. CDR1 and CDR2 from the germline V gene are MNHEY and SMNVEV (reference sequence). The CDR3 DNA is TGTGCCAGCAGCTCACTACTCCCCGCGCTAGCGGGGGCATATACACCCTACGAGCAGTACTTC. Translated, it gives CASSSLLPALAGAYTPYEQYF.

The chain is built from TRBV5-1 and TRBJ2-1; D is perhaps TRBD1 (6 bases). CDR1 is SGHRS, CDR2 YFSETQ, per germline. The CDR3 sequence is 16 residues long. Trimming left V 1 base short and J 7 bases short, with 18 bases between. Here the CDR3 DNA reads TGCGCCAGCAGCTTGATGAGGCAGGGGTCGAGGAATGAGCAGTTCTTC. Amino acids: CASSLMRQGSRNEQFF.

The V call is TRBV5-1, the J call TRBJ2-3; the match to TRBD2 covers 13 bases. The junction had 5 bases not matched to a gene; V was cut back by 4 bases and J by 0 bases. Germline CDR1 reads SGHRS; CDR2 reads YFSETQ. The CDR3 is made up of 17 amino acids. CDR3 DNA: TGCGCCAGCAGCCCGACTAGCGGGGGGCCTAGCACAGATACGCAGTATTTT. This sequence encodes CASSPTSGGPSTDTQYF. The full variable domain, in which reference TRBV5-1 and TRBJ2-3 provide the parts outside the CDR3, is KAGVTQTPRYLIKTRGQQVTLSCSPISGHRSVSWYQQTPGQGLQFLFEYFSETQRNKGNFPGRFSGRQFSNSRSEMNVSTLELGDSALYLCASSPTSGGPSTDTQYFGPGTRLTVL.

The CDR3 sequence is CASSQDEGFRYGYTF. In DNA, the CDR3 is TGCGCCAGCAGCCAAGATGAAGGGTTTCGCTATGGCTACACCTTC. The chain links TRBV4-1 to TRBJ1-2; D is unclear. V lost 0 bases to trimming and J lost 4 bases, with 12 bases between them. Germline-derived CDR1 and CDR2 are MGHRA and YSYEKL. The CDR3 is 15 residues long.

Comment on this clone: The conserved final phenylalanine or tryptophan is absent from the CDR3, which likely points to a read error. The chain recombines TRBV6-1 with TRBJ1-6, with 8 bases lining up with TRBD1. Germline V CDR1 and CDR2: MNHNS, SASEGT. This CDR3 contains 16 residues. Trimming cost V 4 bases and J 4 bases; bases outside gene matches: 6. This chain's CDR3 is CASSARGDRYNSPLHL. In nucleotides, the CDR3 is TGTGCCAGCAGTGCTCGTGGGGACAGGTATAATTCACCCCTCCACCTT.

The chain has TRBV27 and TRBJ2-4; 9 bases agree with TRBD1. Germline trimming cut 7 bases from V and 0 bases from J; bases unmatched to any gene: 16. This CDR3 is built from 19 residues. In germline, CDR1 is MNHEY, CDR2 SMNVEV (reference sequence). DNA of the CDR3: TGTGCCAGCAAGCAGGGAGGGACAGGGAATGAAATAGCCAAAAACATTCAGTACTTC. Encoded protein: CASKQGGTGNEIAKNIQYF.

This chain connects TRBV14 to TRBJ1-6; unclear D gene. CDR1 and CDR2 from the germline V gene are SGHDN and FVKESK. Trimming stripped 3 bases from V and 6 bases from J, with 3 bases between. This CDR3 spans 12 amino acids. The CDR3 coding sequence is TGTGCCAGCAGCCAGGGTAATTCACCCCTCCACTTT. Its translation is CASSQGNSPLHF. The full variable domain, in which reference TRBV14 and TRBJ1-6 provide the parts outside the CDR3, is EAGVTQFPSHSVIEKGQTVTLRCDPISGHDNLYWYRRVMGKEIKFLLHFVKESKQDESGMPNNRFLAERTGGTYSTLKVQPAELEDSGVYFCASSQGNSPLHFGNGTRLTVT.

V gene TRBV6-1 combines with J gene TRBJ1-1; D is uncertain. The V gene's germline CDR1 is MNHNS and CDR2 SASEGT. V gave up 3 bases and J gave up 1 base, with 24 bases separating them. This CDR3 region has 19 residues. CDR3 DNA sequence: TGTGCCAGCAGTGACGTCCTCGGCCCGGGTAGGAAAGGGAACACTGAAGCTTTCTTT. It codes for CASSDVLGPGRKGNTEAFF.

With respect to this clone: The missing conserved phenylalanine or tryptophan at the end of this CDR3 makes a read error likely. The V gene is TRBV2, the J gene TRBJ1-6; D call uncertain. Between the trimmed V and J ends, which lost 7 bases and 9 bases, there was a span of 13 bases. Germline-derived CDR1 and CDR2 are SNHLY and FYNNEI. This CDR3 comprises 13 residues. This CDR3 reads CASTGREGSPLHL. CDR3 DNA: TGTGCCAGCACCGGACGAGAAGGTTCACCCCTCCACCTT.

The CDR3 DNA reads as TGCGCCAGCAGCCCCCGAGGGGGTGGGGGCACGAACACTGAAGCTTTCTTT. Amino acid sequence: CASSPRGGGGTNTEAFF. This chain uses TRBV4-1 with TRBJ1-1, with a weak D call TRBD1 (6 bases). The ends were cut back, 4 bases at V and 1 base at J, with 19 bases in the middle. Germline CDR1 MGHRA, CDR2 YSYEKL. CDR3 length: 17 residues.

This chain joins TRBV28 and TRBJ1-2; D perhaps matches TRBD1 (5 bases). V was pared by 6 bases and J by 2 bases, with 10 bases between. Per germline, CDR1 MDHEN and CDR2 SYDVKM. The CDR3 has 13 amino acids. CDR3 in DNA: TGTGCCAGCAGCGGCGGGGACAACTATGGCTACACCTTC. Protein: CASSGGDNYGYTF.

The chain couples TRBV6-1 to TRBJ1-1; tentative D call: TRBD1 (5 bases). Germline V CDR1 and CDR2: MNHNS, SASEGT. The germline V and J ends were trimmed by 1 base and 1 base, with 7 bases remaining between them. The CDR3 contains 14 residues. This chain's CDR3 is CASSEEGWNTEAFF. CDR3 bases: TGTGCCAGCAGTGAAGAGGGGTGGAACACTGAAGCTTTCTTT.

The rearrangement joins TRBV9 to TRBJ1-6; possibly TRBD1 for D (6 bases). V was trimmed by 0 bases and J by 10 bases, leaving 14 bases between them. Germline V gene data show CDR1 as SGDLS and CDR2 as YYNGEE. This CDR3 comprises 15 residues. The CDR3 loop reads CASSVEGGESSPLHF. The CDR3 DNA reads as TGTGCCAGCAGCGTAGAGGGGGGCGAAAGCTCACCCCTCCACTTT.

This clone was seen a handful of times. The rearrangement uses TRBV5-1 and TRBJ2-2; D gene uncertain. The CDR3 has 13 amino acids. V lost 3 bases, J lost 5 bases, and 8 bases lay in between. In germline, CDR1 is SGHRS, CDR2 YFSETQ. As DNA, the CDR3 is TGCGCCAGCAGCTGGCAGGATACCGGGGAGCTGTTTTTT. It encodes CASSWQDTGELFF.

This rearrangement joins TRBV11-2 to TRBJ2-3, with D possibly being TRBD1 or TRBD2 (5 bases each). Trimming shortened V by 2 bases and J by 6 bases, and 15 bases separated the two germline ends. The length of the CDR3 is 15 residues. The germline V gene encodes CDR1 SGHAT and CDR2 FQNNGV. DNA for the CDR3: TGTGCCAGCAGCTTACAACTAACAGGCGGGGATACGCAGTATTTT. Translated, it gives CASSLQLTGGDTQYF.

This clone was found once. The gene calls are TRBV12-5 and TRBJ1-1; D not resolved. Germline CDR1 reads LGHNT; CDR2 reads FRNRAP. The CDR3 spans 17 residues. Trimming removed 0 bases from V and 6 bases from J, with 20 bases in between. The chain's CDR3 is CASGLVYGRTREPEAFF. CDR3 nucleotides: TGTGCTAGTGGTTTGGTCTATGGAAGAACAAGGGAACCTGAAGCTTTCTTT.

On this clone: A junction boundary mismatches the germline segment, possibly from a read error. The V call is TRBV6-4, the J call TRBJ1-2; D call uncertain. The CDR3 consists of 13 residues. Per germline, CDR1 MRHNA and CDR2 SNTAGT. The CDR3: CASTRGVGDPLYF. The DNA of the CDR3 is TGTGCCAGCACCCGAGGAGTGGGTGACCCGCTTTACTTC.

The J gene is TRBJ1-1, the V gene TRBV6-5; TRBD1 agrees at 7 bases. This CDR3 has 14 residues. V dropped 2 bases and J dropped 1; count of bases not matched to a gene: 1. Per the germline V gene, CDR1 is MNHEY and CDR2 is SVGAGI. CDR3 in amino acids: CASSYGQANTEAFF. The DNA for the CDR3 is TGTGCCAGCAGTTACGGACAGGCGAACACTGAAGCTTTCTTT.

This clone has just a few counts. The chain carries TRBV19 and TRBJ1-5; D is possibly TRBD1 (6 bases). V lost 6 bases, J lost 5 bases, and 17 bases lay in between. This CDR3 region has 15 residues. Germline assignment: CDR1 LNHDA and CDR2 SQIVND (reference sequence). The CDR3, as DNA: TGTGCCAGTAGGACATATTGGGGGGGCGATCAGCCCCAGCATTTT. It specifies CASRTYWGGDQPQHF.

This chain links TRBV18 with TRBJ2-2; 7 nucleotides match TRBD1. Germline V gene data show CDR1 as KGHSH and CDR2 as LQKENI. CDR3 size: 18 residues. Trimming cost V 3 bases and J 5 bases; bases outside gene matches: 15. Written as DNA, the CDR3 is TGTGCCAGCTCACCTCTACCGTTAGGGGGCACATTGACCGGGGAGCTGTTTTTT. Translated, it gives CASSPLPLGGTLTGELFF.

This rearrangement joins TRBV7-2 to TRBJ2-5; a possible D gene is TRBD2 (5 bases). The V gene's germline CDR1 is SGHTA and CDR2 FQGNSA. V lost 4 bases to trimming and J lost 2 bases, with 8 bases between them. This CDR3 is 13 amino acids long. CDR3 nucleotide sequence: TGTGCCAGCAGCTCTCGGGGACAAGAGACCCAGTACTTC. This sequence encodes CASSSRGQETQYF.

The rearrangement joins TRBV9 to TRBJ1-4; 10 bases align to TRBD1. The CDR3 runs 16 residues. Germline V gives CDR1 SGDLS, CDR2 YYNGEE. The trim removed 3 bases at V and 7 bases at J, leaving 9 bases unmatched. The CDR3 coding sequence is TGTGCCAGCAGCGAAGAACCCCGACAGGGGGCTGAAAAACTGTTTTTT. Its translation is CASSEEPRQGAEKLFF.

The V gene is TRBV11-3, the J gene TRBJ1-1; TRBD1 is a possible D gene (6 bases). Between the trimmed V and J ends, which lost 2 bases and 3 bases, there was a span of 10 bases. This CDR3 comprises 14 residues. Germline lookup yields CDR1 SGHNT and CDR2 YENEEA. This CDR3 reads CASSLQGPHTEAFF. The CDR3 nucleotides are TGTGCCAGCAGCTTACAGGGGCCCCACACTGAAGCTTTCTTT.

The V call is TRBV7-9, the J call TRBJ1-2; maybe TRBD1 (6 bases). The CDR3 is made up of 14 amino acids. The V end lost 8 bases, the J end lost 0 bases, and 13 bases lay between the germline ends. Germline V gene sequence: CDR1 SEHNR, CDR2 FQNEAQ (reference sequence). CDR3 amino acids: CASASGEANYGYTF. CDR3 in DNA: TGTGCCAGCGCCTCAGGGGAAGCTAACTATGGCTACACCTTC.

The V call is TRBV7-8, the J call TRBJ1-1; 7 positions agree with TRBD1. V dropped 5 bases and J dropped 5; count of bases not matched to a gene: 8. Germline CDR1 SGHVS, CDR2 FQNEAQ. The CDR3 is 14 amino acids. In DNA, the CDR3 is TGTGCCAGCAGCGCTTCACAGGGGTTGACTGAAGCTTTCTTT. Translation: CASSASQGLTEAFF. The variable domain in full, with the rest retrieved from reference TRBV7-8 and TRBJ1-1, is GAGVSQSPRYKVAKRGQDVALRCDPISGHVSLFWYQQALGQGPEFLTYFQNEAQLDKSGLPSDRFFAERPEGSVSTLKIQRTQQEDSAVYLCASSASQGLTEAFFGQGTRLTVV.

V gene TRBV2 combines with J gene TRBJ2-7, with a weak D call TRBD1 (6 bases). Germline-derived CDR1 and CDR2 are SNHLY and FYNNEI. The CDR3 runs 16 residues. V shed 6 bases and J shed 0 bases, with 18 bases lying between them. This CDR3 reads CASSGSDSFDSYEQYF. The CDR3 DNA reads TGTGCCAGCAGCGGTTCGGACAGTTTTGACTCCTACGAGCAGTACTTC.

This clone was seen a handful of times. This CDR3 is CAITDGNNEQFF. Written as DNA, the CDR3 is TGTGCCATAACGGACGGTAATAATGAGCAGTTCTTC. The chain joins TRBV21-1 to TRBJ2-1. TRBV21-1 is a known pseudogene. This CDR3 is 12 amino acids long.

CDR3 protein: CATSGRIRDRGIHNEQFF. The DNA for the CDR3 is TGTGCCACCAGCGGGCGGATCCGGGACAGGGGGATCCACAATGAGCAGTTCTTC. V usage is TRBV15 and J usage is TRBJ2-1; 11 nucleotides line up with TRBD1. The CDR3 length is 18 residues. The V gene's germline CDR1 is LNHNV and CDR2 YYDKDF (reference sequence). The trim removed 5 bases at V and 5 bases at J, leaving 14 bases unmatched.

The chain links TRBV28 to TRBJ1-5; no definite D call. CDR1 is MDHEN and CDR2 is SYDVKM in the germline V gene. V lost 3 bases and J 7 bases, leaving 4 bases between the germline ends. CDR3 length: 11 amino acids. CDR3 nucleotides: TGTGCCAGCAGTTTTAAGCAGCCCCAGCATTTT. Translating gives CASSFKQPQHF.

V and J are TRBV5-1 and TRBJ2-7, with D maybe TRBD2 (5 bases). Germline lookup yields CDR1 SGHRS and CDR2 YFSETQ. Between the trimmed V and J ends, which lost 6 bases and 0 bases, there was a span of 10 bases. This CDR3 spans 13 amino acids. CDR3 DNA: TGCGCCAGCAAGGGAGTAGTCTCCTACGAGCAGTACTTC. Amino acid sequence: CASKGVVSYEQYF.

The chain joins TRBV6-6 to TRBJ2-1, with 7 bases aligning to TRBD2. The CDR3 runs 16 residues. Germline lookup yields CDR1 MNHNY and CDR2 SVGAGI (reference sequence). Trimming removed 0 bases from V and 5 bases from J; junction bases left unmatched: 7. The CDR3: CASSYSLTSWNNEQFF. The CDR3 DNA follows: TGTGCCAGCAGTTACTCTCTGACTAGCTGGAACAATGAGCAGTTCTTC.